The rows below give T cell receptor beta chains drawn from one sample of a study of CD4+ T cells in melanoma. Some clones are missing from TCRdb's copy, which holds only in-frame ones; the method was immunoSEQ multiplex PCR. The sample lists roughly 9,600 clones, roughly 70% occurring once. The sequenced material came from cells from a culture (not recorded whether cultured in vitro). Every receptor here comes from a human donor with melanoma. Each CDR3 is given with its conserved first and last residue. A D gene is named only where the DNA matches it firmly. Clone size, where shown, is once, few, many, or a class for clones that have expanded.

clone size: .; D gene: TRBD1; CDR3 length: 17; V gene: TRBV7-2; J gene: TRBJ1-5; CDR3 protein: CASSLSGDRGIRQPQHF; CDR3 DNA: TGTGCCAGCAGCTTATCAGGGGACAGGGGCATTCGCCAGCCCCAGCATTTT
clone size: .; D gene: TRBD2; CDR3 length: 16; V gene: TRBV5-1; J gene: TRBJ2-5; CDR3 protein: CASSQTSGGIQETQYF; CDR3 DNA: TGCGCCAGCAGCCAAACTAGCGGGGGGATTCAAGAGACCCAGTACTTC
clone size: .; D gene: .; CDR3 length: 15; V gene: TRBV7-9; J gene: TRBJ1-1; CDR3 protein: CASSPKSTGDTEAFF; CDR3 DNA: TGTGCCAGCAGCCCTAAAAGTACCGGGGACACTGAAGCTTTCTTT
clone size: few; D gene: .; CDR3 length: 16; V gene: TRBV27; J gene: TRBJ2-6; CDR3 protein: CASSLRARRGANVLTF; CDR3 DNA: TGTGCCAGCAGTTTGCGGGCACGAAGAGGGGCCAACGTCCTGACTTTC
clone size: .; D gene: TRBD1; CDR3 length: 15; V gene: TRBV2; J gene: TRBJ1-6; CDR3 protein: CASRPGGQQNSPLHF; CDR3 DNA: TGTGCCAGCAGGCCCGGGGGACAGCAAAATTCACCCCTCCACTTT
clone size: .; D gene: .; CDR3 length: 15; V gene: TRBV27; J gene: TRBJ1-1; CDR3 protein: CASIGQTLLGVEAFF; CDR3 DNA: TGTGCCAGCATAGGGCAGACCCTTCTAGGCGTTGAAGCTTTCTTT
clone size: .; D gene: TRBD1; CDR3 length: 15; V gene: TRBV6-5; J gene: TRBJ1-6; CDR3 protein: CASSLLRQGNSPLHF; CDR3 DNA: TGTGCCAGCAGCCTCCTTAGACAGGGTAATTCACCCCTCCACTTT
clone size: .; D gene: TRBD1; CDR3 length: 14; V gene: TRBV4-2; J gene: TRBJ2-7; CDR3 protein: CASSKTTGPWEQYF; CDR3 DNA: TGTGCCAGCAGTAAGACGACAGGGCCGTGGGAGCAGTACTTC
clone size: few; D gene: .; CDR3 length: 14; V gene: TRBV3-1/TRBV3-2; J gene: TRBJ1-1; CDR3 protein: CASSQDNGNTEAFF; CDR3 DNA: TGTGCCAGCAGCCAGGACAACGGGAACACTGAAGCTTTCTTT
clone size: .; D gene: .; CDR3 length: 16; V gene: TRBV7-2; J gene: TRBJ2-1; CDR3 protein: CASSLGGSISYNEQFF; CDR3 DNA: TGTGCCAGCAGCTTAGGCGGCAGCATCTCCTACAATGAGCAGTTCTTC
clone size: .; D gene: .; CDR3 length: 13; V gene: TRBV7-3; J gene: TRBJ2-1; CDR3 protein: CASSLAGSNEQFF; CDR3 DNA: TGTGCCAGCAGCTTAGCAGGGTCAAATGAGCAGTTCTTC
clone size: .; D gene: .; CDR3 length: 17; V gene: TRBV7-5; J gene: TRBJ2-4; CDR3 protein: CARSLSEGGPAKNIQYF; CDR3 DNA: TGTGCCAGAAGCTTATCAGAAGGGGGACCTGCCAAAAACATTCAGTACTTC
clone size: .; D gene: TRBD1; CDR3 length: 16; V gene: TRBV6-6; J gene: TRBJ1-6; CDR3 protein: CASSYSGQEISSPLHF; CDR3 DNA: TGTGCCAGCAGTTACTCGGGACAGGAAATAAGTTCACCCCTCCACTTT
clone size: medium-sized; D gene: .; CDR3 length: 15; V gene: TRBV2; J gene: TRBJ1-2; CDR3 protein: CASYDEAVPNYGYTF; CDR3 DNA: TGTGCCAGCTATGATGAGGCAGTCCCTAACTATGGCTACACCTTC
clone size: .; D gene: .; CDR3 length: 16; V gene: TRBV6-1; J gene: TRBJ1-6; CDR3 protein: CASSERLGHYNSPLHF; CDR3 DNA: TGTGCCAGCAGTGAACGGTTAGGACATTATAATTCACCCCTCCACTTT
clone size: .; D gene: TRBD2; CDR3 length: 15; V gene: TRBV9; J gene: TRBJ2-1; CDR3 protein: CASSVAAGGLGEQFF; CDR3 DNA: TGTGCCAGCAGCGTAGCTGCGGGGGGCCTCGGTGAGCAGTTCTTC
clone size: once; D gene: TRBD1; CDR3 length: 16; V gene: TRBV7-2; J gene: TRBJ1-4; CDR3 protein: CASSRRGAATNEKLFF; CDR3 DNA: TGTGCCAGCAGCCGCAGGGGGGCGGCAACTAATGAAAAACTGTTTTTT
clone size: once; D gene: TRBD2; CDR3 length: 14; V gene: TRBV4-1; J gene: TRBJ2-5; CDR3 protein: CASSLQRGRETQYF; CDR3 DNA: TGCGCCAGCAGCCTGCAGCGGGGCCGGGAGACCCAGTACTTC
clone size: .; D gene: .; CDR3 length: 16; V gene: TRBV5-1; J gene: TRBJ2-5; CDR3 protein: CASSSTGLGFGETQYF; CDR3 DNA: TGCGCCAGCAGCTCAACCGGACTGGGATTTGGAGAGACCCAGTACTTC
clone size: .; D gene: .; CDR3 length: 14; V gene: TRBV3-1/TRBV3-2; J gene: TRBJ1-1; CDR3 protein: CASSQRGINTEAFF; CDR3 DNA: TGTGCCAGCAGCCAAAGGGGTATAAACACTGAAGCTTTCTTT
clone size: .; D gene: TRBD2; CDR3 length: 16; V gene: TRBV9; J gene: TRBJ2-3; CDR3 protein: CASSDRLAGGTDTQYF; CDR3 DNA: TGTGCCAGCAGCGACCGACTAGCGGGGGGCACAGATACGCAGTATTTT
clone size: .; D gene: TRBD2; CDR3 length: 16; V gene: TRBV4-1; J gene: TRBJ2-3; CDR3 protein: CASSQRPSGEADTQYF; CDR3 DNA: TGCGCCAGCAGCCAAAGGCCGAGCGGGGAAGCAGATACGCAGTATTTT
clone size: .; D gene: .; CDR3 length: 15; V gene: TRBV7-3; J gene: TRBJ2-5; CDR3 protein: CASSRTGSSGETQYF; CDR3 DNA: TGTGCCAGCAGCCGTACCGGGAGCTCGGGAGAGACCCAGTACTTC
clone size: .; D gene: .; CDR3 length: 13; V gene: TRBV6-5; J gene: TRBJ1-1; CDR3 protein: CASSRFEYTEAFF; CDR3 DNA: TGTGCCAGCAGCCGGTTTGAGTACACTGAAGCTTTCTTT
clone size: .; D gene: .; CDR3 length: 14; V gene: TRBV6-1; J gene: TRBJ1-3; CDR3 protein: CASSDTLLSVTIYF; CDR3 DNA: TGTGCCAGCAGTGATACTCTTTTATCAGTCACCATATATTTT
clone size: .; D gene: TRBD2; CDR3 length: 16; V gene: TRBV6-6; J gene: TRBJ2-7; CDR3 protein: CASTAGTSVSFGEQYF; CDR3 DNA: TGTGCCAGCACCGCCGGGACTAGCGTTTCCTTCGGGGAGCAGTACTTC
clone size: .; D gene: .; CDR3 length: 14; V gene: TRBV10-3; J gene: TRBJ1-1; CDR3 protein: CAISRQAQNTEAFF; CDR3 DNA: TGTGCCATCAGTCGCCAGGCCCAGAACACTGAAGCTTTCTTT
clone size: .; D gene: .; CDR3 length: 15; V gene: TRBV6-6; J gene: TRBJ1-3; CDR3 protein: CATDGRSSGGNTIYF; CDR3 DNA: TGTGCCACTGACGGACGAAGTTCCGGGGGAAACACCATATATTTT
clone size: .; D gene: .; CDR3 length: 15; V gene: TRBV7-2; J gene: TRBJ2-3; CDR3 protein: CASSLSSTSTDTQYF; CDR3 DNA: TGTGCCAGCAGCTTATCCTCGACTAGCACAGATACGCAGTATTTT
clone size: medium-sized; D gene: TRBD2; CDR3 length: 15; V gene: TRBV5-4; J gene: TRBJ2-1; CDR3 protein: CASRTGGRSANEQFF; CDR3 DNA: TGTGCCAGCAGGACGGGGGGGCGGTCGGCGAATGAGCAGTTCTTC
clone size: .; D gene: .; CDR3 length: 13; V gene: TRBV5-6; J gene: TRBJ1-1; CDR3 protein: CASSLYTNTEAFF; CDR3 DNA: TGTGCCAGCAGCTTGTACACGAACACTGAAGCTTTCTTT
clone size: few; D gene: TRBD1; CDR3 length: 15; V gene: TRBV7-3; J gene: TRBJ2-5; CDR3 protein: CASSADGTAQETQYF; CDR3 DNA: TGTGCCAGCAGCGCGGACGGGACAGCCCAAGAGACCCAGTACTTC
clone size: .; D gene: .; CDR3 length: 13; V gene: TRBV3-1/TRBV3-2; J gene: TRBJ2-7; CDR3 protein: CASSQLQQAEQYF; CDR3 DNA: TGTGCCAGCAGCCAACTTCAACAGGCCGAGCAGTACTTC
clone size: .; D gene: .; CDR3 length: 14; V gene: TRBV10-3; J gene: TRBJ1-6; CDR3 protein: CAIRMTGQNSPLHF; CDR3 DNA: TGTGCCATCAGAATGACAGGTCAGAATTCACCCCTCCACTTT